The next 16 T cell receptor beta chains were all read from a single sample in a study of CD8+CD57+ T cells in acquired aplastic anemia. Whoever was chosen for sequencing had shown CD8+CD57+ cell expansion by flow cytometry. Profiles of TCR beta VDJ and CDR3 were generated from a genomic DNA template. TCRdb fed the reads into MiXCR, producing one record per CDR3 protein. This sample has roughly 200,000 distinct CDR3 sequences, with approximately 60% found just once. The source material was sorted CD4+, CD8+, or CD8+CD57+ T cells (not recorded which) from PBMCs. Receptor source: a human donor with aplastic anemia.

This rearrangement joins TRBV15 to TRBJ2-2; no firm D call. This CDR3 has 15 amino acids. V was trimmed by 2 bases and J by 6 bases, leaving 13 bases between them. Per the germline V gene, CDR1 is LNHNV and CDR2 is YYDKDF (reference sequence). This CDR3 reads CATSRLGTVAGELFF. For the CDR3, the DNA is TGTGCCACCAGCAGACTGGGAACAGTGGCCGGGGAGCTGTTTTTT.

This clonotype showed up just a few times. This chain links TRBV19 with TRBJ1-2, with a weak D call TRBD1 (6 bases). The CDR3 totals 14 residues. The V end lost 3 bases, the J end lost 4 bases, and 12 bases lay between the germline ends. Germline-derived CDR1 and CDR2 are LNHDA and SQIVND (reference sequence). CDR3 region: CASSIQAGAYGYTF. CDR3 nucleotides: TGTGCCAGTAGTATCCAAGCAGGGGCCTATGGCTACACCTTC.

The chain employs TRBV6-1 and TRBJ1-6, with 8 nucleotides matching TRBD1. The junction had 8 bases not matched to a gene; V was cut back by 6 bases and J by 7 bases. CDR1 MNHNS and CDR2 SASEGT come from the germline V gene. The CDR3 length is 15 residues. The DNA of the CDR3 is TGTGCCAGCAGATTTGGACAGGGCGACAATTCACCCCTCCACTTT. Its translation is CASRFGQGDNSPLHF.

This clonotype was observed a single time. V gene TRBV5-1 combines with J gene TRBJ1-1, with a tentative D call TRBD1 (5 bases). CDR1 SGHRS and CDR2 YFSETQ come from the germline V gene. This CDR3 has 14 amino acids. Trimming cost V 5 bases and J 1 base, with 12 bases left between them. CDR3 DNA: TGCGCCAGCAGTCCAACCCAGGGGAACACTGAAGCTTTCTTT. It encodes CASSPTQGNTEAFF.

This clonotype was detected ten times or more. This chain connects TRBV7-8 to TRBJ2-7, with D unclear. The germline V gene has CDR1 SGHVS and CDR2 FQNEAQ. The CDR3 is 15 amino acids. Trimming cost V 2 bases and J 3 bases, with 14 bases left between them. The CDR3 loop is CASSLSLVPHYEQYF. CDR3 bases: TGTGCCAGCAGCTTAAGTTTAGTCCCCCACTACGAGCAGTACTTC.

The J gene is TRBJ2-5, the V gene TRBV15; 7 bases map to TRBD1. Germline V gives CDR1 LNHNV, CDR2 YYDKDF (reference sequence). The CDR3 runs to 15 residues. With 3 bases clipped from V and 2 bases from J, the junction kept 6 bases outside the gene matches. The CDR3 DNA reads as TGTGCCACCAGCAGCTCCCAGACAGGGCAAGAGACCCAGTACTTC. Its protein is CATSSSQTGQETQYF.

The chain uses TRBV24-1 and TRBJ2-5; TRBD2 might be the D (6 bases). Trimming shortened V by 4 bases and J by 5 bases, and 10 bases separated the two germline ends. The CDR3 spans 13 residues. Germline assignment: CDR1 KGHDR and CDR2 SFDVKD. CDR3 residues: CATSDGSDETQYF. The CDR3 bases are TGTGCCACCAGTGACGGGAGTGACGAGACCCAGTACTTC.

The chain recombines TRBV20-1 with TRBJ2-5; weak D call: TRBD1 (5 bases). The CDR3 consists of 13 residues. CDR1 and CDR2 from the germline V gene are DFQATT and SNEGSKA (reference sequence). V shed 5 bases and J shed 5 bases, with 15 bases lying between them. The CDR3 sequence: CSAEMGRWETQYF. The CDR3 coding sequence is TGCAGTGCTGAGATGGGGCGCTGGGAGACCCAGTACTTC.

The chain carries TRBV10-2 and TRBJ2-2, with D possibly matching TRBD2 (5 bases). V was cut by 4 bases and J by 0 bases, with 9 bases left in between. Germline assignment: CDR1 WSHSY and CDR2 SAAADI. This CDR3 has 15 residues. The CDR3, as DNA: TGCGCCAGCAGTGTGTTAGCGCCGAACACCGGGGAGCTGTTTTTT. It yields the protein CASSVLAPNTGELFF.

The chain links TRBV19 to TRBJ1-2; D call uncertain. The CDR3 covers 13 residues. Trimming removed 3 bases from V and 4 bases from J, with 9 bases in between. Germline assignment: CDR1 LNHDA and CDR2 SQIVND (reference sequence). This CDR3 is CASSILHSYGYTF. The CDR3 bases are TGTGCCAGTAGTATTCTCCACTCCTATGGCTACACCTTC.

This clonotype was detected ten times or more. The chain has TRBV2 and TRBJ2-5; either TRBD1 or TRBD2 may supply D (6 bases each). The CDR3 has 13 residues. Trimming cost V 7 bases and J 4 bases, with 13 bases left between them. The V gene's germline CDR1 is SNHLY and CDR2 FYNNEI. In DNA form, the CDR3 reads TGTGCCAGCACGGGGGCAGGCACAGAGACCCAGTACTTC. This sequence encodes CASTGAGTETQYF.

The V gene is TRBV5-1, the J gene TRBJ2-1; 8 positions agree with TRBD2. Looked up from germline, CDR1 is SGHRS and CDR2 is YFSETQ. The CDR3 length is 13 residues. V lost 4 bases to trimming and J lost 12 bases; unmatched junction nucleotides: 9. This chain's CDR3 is CASSQPGGGGQFF. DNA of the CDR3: TGCGCCAGCAGCCAGCCCGGGGGGGGAGGGCAGTTCTTC.

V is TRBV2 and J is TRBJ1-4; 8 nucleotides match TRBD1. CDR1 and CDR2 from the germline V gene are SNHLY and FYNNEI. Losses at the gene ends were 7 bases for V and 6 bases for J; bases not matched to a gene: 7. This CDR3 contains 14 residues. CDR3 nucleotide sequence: TGTGCCAGCACTCGACAGGGGTCGTATGAAAAACTGTTTTTT. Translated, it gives CASTRQGSYEKLFF.

This CDR3 is CASSLAGAADTQYF. Here the CDR3 DNA reads TGTGCCAGCAGTTTGGCAGGGGCTGCAGATACGCAGTATTTT. The rearrangement links TRBV7-4 to TRBJ2-3; perhaps TRBD1 as D (6 bases). This CDR3 has 14 residues. The germline V gene encodes CDR1 SGHVT and CDR2 SQSDAQ. V lost 6 bases and J lost 4, with 14 bases in between.

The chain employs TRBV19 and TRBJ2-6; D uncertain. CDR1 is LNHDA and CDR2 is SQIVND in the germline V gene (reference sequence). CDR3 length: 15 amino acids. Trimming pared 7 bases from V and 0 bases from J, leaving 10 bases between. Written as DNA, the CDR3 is TGTGCCAGTAAGGACCCAAGCTCTGGGGCCAACGTCCTGACTTTC. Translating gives CASKDPSSGANVLTF.

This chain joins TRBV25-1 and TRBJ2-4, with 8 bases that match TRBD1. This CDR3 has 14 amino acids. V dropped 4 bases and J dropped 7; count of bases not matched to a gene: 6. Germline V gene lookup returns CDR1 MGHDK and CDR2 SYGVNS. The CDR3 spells CASSAPGGGNIQYF. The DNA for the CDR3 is TGTGCCAGCAGTGCTCCAGGGGGCGGGAACATTCAGTACTTC.